This T cell receptor beta chain was sequenced for a study of CD8 T cells in ankylosing spondylitis. General study points: Reported data indicate significant enrichment of disease-linked clones within matched ankylosing spondylitis synovial fluid.

The germline CDR1 and CDR2 sequences are SQVTM and ANQGSEA. V trimming: 5 bases; J trimming: 2 bases; junction bases outside the gene matches: 4. This CDR3 comprises 14 residues. This clonotype was seen at least ten times. The antigen remains undetermined. Using quantitative 5'-RACE with molecular barcodes, the authors made TCR beta libraries. TCRdb passed the 5' RACE reads through MiXCR, listing each CDR3 protein once. This sample has around 300,000 distinct CDR3 sequences, with approximately 10% found just once. The sequenced sample consisted of blood, either unsorted or a sorted T cell fraction (not recorded which). This clonotype was sampled from a female donor with ankylosing spondylitis or in good health (not recorded which). The J gene is TRBJ2-2, the V gene TRBV29-1; TRBD1 agrees at 8 bases. The CDR3 is CSVRTGFNTGELFF. In nucleotides, the CDR3 is TGCAGCGTTCGGACAGGGTTCAACACCGGGGAGCTGTTTTTT.